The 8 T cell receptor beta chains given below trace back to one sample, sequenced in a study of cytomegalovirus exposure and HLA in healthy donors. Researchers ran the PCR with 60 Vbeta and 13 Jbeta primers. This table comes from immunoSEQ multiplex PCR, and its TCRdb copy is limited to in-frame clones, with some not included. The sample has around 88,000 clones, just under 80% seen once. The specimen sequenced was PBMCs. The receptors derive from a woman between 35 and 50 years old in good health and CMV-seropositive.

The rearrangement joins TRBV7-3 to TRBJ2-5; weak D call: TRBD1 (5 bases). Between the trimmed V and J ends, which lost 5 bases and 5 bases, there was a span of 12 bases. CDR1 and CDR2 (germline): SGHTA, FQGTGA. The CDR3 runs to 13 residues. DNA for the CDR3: TGTGCCAGCAGCCCCCAGGGAAGGGAGACCCAGTACTTC. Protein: CASSPQGRETQYF.

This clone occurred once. CDR3: CASSRAGGNEQFF. CDR3 DNA: TGCGCCAGCAGTCGGGCGGGGGGGAATGAGCAGTTCTTC. The rearrangement uses TRBV10-2 and TRBJ2-1; 9 bases are shared with TRBD2. The CDR3 has 13 residues. Germline CDR1 WSHSY, CDR2 SAAADI. V shed 5 bases and J 7 bases; nucleotides not matched to a gene: 3.

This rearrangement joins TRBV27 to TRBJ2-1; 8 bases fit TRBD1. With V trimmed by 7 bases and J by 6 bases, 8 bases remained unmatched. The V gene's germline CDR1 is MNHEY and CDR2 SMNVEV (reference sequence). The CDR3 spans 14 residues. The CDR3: CASTGQATANEQFF. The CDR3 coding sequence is TGTGCCAGCACGGGACAGGCTACCGCCAATGAGCAGTTCTTC.

The CDR3 nucleotides read TGTGCCAGCAGCACCCAGCGGGAGTCCTACAATGAGCAGTTCTTC. This codes for CASSTQRESYNEQFF. The chain recombines TRBV6-5 with TRBJ2-1; 8 positions agree with TRBD2. V was pared by 6 bases and J by 1 base, with 5 bases of the junction left unmatched. The CDR3 has 15 amino acids. Germline V gives CDR1 MNHEY, CDR2 SVGAGI.

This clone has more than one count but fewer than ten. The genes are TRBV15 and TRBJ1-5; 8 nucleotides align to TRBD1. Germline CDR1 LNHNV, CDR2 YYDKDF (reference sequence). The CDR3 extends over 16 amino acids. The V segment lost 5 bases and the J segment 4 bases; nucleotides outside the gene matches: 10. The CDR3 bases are TGTGCCACCAGCGGAGTGGACAGGGTCGGAAATCAGCCCCAGCATTTT. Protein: CATSGVDRVGNQPQHF.

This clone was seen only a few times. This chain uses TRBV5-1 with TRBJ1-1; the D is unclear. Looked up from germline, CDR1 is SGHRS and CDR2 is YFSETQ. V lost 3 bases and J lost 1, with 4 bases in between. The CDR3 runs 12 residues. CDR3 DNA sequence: TGCGCCAGCAGCTCAGAGAACACTGAAGCTTTCTTT. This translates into CASSSENTEAFF. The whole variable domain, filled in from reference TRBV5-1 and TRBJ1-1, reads KAGVTQTPRYLIKTRGQQVTLSCSPISGHRSVSWYQQTPGQGLQFLFEYFSETQRNKGNFPGRFSGRQFSNSRSEMNVSTLELGDSALYLCASSSENTEAFFGQGTRLTVV.

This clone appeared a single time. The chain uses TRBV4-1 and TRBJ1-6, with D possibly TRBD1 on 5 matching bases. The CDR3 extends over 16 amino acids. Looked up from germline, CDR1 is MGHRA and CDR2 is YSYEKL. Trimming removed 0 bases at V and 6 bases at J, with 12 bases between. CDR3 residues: CASSQDGAGFNSPLHF. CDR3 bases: TGCGCCAGCAGCCAAGATGGGGCAGGGTTTAATTCACCCCTCCACTTT.

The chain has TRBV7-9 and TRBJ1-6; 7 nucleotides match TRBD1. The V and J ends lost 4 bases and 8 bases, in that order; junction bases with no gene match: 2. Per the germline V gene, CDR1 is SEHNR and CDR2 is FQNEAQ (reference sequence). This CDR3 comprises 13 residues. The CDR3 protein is CASSSTGYSPLHF. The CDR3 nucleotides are TGTGCCAGCAGCTCGACAGGGTATTCACCCCTCCACTTT.